One sample yielded the 5 T cell receptor beta chains listed below, sequenced in a study of T cells in localized non-small cell lung cancer. The data were produced by immunoSEQ multiplex PCR, yet TCRdb's version contains in-frame clones alone and is incomplete. The sample holds roughly 30,000 clones; 85% to 90% are singletons and the top ten take around 3%. The sample here was peripheral blood, taken before any cancer treatment. These receptors originate from a female donor of 60 years or more with stage I lung adenocarcinoma.

This chain links TRBV5-8 with TRBJ1-1; D is undetermined. CDR3 length equals 13 residues. Germline CDR1 is SGHTS and CDR2 is YDEGEE. Trimming stripped 0 bases from V and 3 bases from J, with 6 bases between. The CDR3 DNA reads as TGTGCCAGCAGCTTGGAATTGGACACTGAAGCTTTCTTT. It is translated as CASSLELDTEAFF.

The gene calls are TRBV7-2 and TRBJ2-7, with 9 positions matching TRBD2. With V trimmed by 2 bases and J by 0 bases, 11 bases remained unmatched. Per the germline V gene, CDR1 is SGHTA and CDR2 is FQGNSA. The CDR3 has 18 amino acids. Here the CDR3 reads CASSLSYPASGASYEQYF. In DNA form, the CDR3 reads TGTGCCAGCAGCTTATCTTATCCGGCTAGCGGGGCCTCCTACGAGCAGTACTTC.

The V call is TRBV28, the J call TRBJ2-7; D remains ambiguous. Germline loops: CDR1 MDHEN, CDR2 SYDVKM. Trimming removed 4 bases at V and 0 bases at J, with 4 bases between. This CDR3 has 12 amino acids. The CDR3: CASSSRSYEQYF. The CDR3 region has the DNA TGTGCCAGCAGTTCGCGCTCCTACGAGCAGTACTTC.

This chain uses TRBV19 with TRBJ2-3; 8 bases match TRBD2. This CDR3 comprises 14 residues. Germline V lookup: CDR1 LNHDA, CDR2 SQIVND (reference sequence). V lost 6 bases and J lost 2; bases outside the gene matches: 4. The CDR3 DNA is TGTGCCAGTAGGGGACTAGGCTCCACAGATACGCAGTATTTT. It codes for CASRGLGSTDTQYF.

The chain carries TRBV5-1 and TRBJ2-3; a possible D gene is TRBD2 (6 bases). The V gene lost 4 bases and the J gene lost 4 bases, with 22 bases spanning the gap. Per the germline V gene, CDR1 is SGHRS and CDR2 is YFSETQ. The CDR3 sequence is 17 residues long. CDR3 protein: CASSPLLGGEGADTQYF. CDR3 DNA sequence: TGCGCCAGCAGCCCCCTCCTGGGGGGAGAAGGTGCAGATACGCAGTATTTT. Supplemented by reference TRBV5-1 and TRBJ2-3, the full variable domain reads KAGVTQTPRYLIKTRGQQVTLSCSPISGHRSVSWYQQTPGQGLQFLFEYFSETQRNKGNFPGRFSGRQFSNSRSEMNVSTLELGDSALYLCASSPLLGGEGADTQYFGPGTRLTVL.